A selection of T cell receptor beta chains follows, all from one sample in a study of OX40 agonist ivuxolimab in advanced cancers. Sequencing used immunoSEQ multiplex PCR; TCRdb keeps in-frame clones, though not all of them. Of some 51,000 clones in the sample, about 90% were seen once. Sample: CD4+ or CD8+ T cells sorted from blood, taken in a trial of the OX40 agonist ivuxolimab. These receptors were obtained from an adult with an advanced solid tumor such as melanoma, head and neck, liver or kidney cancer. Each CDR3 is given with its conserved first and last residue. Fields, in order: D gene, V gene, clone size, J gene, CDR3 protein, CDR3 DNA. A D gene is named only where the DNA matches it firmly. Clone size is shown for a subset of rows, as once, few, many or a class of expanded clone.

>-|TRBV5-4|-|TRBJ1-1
CASEMGNTEAFF
TGTGCCAGTGAGATGGGGAACACTGAAGCTTTCTTT
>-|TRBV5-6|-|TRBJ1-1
CASSPVGGLTEAFF
TGTGCCAGCAGCCCGGTGGGGGGGCTCACTGAAGCTTTCTTT
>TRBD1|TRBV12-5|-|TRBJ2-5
CASGPAGTGGVTQYF
TGTGCTAGTGGTCCAGCAGGGACAGGGGGCGTGACCCAGTACTTC
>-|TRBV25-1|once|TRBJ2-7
CASSVTSYEQYF
TGTGCCAGCAGCGTAACATCCTACGAGCAGTACTTC
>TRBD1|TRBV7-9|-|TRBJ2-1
CASIPPGRGNEQFF
TGTGCCAGCATCCCACCGGGCAGGGGGAATGAGCAGTTCTTC
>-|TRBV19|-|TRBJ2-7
CASSIEEASPLYEQYF
TGTGCCAGTAGTATAGAAGAGGCAAGTCCCCTCTACGAGCAGTACTTC
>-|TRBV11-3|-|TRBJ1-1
CASSLQYEGNTEAFF
TGTGCCAGCAGCTTACAGTATGAGGGGAACACTGAAGCTTTCTTT
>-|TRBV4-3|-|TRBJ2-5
CASSQEWTIQETQYF
TGCGCCAGCAGCCAAGAATGGACTATCCAAGAGACCCAGTACTTC
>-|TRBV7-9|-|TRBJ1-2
CASSLLTDFYGYTF
TGTGCCAGCAGCCTCTTGACAGACTTCTATGGCTACACCTTC
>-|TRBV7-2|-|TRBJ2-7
CASRQGAGTPYEQYF
TGTGCCAGCAGACAAGGGGCAGGGACCCCCTACGAGCAGTACTTC
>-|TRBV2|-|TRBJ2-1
CASTISGGGDNEQFF
TGTGCCAGCACGATCTCTGGTGGGGGAGACAATGAGCAGTTCTTC
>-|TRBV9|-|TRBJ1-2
CASSVGGPGAFGYGYTF
TGTGCCAGCAGCGTAGGAGGGCCGGGGGCTTTTGGCTATGGCTACACCTTC
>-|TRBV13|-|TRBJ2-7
CASSSPSTTGNEQYF
TGTGCCAGCAGCTCCCCCTCCACCACAGGTAACGAGCAGTACTTC
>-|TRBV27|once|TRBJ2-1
CASEDNYNEQFF
TGTGCCAGCGAGGACAACTACAATGAGCAGTTCTTC
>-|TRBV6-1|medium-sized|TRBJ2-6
CAGTPRGSGANVLTF
TGTGCCGGCACACCAAGGGGCTCTGGGGCCAACGTCCTGACTTTC
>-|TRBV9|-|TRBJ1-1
CASSPPPGGTEAFF
TGTGCCAGCAGCCCCCCACCGGGGGGAACTGAAGCTTTCTTT
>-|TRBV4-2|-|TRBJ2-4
CASSSGQENIQYF
TGTGCCAGCAGCAGCGGGCAGGAAAACATTCAGTACTTC
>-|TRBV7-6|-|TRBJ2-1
CASVPSEGGGNEQFF
TGTGCCAGCGTACCGAGTGAGGGGGGTGGTAATGAGCAGTTCTTC
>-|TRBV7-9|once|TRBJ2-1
CASSLMGGDSEQFF
TGTGCCAGCAGCTTAATGGGGGGCGATTCTGAGCAGTTCTTC
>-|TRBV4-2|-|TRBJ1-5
CASSQVESNQPQHF
TGTGCCAGCAGCCAAGTAGAAAGCAATCAGCCCCAGCATTTT
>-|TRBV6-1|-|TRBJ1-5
CASTPPRSMRPQHF
TGTGCCAGCACCCCCCCCCGGTCGATGCGGCCCCAGCATTTT
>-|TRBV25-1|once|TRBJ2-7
CASSEFARFEQYF
TGTGCCAGCAGTGAATTTGCCCGATTCGAGCAGTACTTC
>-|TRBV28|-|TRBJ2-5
CASSGTGLQETQYF
TGTGCCAGCAGTGGGACGGGACTCCAAGAGACCCAGTACTTC
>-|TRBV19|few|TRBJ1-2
CASSDRVYGYTF
TGTGCCAGTTCGGACAGAGTTTATGGCTACACCTTC
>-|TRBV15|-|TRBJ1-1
CATSDPGNTEAFF
TGTGCCACCAGCGACCCTGGGAACACTGAAGCTTTCTTT
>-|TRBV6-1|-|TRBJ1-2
CATRRGTNYGYTF
TGTGCCACCCGAAGGGGTACTAACTATGGCTACACCTTC
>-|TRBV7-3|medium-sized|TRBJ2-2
CASSLRARGTGELFF
TGTGCCAGCAGCTTAAGGGCGCGCGGCACCGGGGAGCTGTTTTTT
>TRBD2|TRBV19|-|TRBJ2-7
CASSWGGINEQYF
TGTGCCAGTAGCTGGGGGGGGATAAACGAGCAGTACTTC
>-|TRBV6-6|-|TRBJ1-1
CASSYDGEAFF
TGTGCCAGCAGTTACGACGGTGAAGCTTTCTTT
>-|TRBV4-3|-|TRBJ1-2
CASSQSADGYYGYTF
TGCGCCAGCAGCCAAAGTGCCGACGGATACTATGGCTACACCTTC
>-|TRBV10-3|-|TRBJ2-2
CAISDPDNANTGELFF
TGTGCCATCAGTGACCCGGACAACGCGAACACCGGGGAGCTGTTTTTT
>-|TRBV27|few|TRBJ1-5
CASSFGGSQPQHF
TGTGCCAGCAGTTTCGGGGGTTCTCAGCCCCAGCATTTT
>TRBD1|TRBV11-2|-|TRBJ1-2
CASSFGGQGGYTF
TGTGCCAGCAGCTTCGGGGGACAGGGTGGCTACACCTTC
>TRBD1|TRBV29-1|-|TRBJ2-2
CSVGRGLNTGELFF
TGCAGCGTTGGCAGGGGGTTAAACACCGGGGAGCTGTTTTTT
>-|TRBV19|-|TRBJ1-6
CASSTSRDPTFRSYNSPLHF
TGTGCCAGTAGTACGTCGAGGGACCCTACCTTCCGGAGCTATAATTCACCCCTCCACTTT
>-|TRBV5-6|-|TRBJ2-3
CASSLGGVHTDTQYF
TGTGCCAGCAGCTTAGGGGGGGTACACACAGATACGCAGTATTTT
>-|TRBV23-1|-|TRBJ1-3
CASSQGALRF
TGCGCCAGCAGTCAAGGGGCATTACGCTTT
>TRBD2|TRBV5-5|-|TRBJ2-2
CASSRRVRDYLLDTGELFF
TGTGCCAGCAGCCGAAGGGTTAGGGACTATCTCCTGGACACCGGGGAGCTGTTTTTT
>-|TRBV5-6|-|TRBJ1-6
CASSLGNRVNSPLHF
TGTGCCAGCAGCTTGGGGAACAGGGTTAATTCACCCCTCCACTTT
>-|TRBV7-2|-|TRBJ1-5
CASSLGTNQPQHF
TGTGCCAGCAGCCTGGGGACCAATCAGCCCCAGCATTTT
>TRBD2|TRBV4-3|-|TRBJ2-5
CASSHGTSGDKYQETQYF
TGCGCCAGCAGCCACGGGACTAGCGGAGACAAGTACCAAGAGACCCAGTACTTC
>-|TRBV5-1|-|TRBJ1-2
CASSLDPNYGYTF
TGCGCCAGCAGCTTGGACCCTAACTATGGCTACACCTTC
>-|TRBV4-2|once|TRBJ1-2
CASSLTEEANYGYTF
TGTGCCAGCAGCTTGACAGAGGAAGCTAACTATGGCTACACCTTC
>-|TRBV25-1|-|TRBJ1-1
CASSDRQLEAFF
TGTGCCAGCAGTGACCGACAGCTTGAAGCTTTCTTT
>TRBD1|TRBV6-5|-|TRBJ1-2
CASRDRGTYGYTF
TGTGCCAGCAGGGACAGGGGTACATACGGCTACACCTTC
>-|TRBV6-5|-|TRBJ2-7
CASSYSTSGGEQYF
TGTGCCAGCAGTTACTCTACTTCCGGCGGCGAGCAGTACTTC
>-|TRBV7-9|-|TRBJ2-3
CASSPSTGGQDTQYF
TGTGCCAGCAGCCCCTCGACGGGGGGCCAAGATACGCAGTATTTT
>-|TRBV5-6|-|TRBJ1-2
CASSSPQFNYGYTF
TGTGCCAGCAGCTCGCCCCAGTTTAACTATGGCTACACCTTC
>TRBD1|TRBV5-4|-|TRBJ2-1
CASSHWTGTGRVNEQFF
TGTGCCAGCAGCCATTGGACGGGGACAGGGAGAGTCAATGAGCAGTTCTTC
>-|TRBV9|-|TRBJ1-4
CASSVEGLSNEKLFF
TGTGCCAGCAGCGTAGAAGGGCTTAGCAATGAAAAACTGTTTTTT
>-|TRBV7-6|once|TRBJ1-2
CASSFDEEGYGYTF
TGTGCCAGCAGCTTCGATGAGGAGGGCTATGGCTACACCTTC
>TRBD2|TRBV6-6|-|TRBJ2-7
CASRFLAGGLYEQYF
TGTGCCAGCAGATTCTTAGCGGGGGGCCTCTACGAGCAGTACTTC
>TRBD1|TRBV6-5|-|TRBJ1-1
CASRPGTGATEAFF
TGTGCCAGCAGGCCAGGGACAGGAGCCACTGAAGCTTTCTTT
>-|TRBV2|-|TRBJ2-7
CASSDEALNYEQYF
TGTGCCAGCAGTGACGAGGCCCTCAACTACGAGCAGTACTTC
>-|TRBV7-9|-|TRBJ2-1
CASSRAGSSYNEQFF
TGTGCCAGCAGTCGCGCGGGTTCTTCCTACAATGAGCAGTTCTTC
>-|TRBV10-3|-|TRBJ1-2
CAIRPGRVVSYGYTF
TGTGCCATCAGGCCGGGACGGGTTGTTAGCTATGGCTACACCTTC
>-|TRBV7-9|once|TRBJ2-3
CASSLLAEDITDTQYF
TGTGCCAGCAGCTTGCTAGCAGAAGATATCACAGATACGCAGTATTTT
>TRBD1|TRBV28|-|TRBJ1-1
CASKQGWVNTEAFF
TGTGCCAGTAAACAGGGGTGGGTCAACACTGAAGCTTTCTTT
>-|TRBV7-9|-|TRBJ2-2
CASTSQSDTGELFF
TGTGCCAGCACCTCCCAGTCGGACACCGGGGAGCTGTTTTTT